These 8 T cell receptor beta chains were sequenced from one sample in a study of molecular identifiers for immune sequencing clone quantification. TCRdb used MiXCR to reprocess the PCR reads, holding one entry per CDR3 protein. The sample consists of under 600,000 distinct CDR3 sequences, roughly 26% of them appearing once. The sequenced sample consisted of naive CD8+ T cells from blood, with Jurkat cell RNA spiked in. Subset meaning: FACS-sorted CD8+CD4-CCR7+CD45RA+ naive T cells. All receptors come from a human donor in good health. Some libraries in this study had Jurkat cell RNA spiked in.

This clonotype has more than one count but fewer than ten. This chain connects TRBV20-1 to TRBJ2-7; the D is unclear. This CDR3 is 16 amino acids long. V gave up 1 base and J gave up 0 bases, with 16 bases separating them. Germline V gene data show CDR1 as DFQATT and CDR2 as SNEGSKA (reference sequence). In DNA form, the CDR3 reads TGCAGTGCTAGAGCTGTATTTGGCGTCAGCTCCTACGAGCAGTACTTC. Its translation: CSARAVFGVSSYEQYF.

V and J are TRBV19 and TRBJ2-1, with D hard to call. Germline lookup yields CDR1 LNHDA and CDR2 SQIVND (reference sequence). The CDR3 sequence is 13 residues long. V lost 3 bases to trimming and J lost 8 bases, with 11 bases between them. In nucleotides, the CDR3 is TGTGCCAGTAGTATTGCGCCAGTGGATGAGCAGTTCTTC. It codes for CASSIAPVDEQFF. Variable domain in full (rest from reference TRBV19 and TRBJ2-1): DGGITQSPKYLFRKEGQNVTLSCEQNLNHDAMYWYRQDPGQGLRLIYYSQIVNDFQKGDIAEGYSVSREKKESFPLTVTSAQKNPTAFYLCASSIAPVDEQFFGPGTRLTVL.

To note about this clonotype: It may be a read error: a sequence one base away is much more abundant. The V call is TRBV24-1, the J call TRBJ2-5; D is possibly TRBD1 (5 bases). V lost 3 bases to trimming and J lost 9 bases, with 19 bases between them. This CDR3 has 15 residues. Per germline, CDR1 KGHDR and CDR2 SFDVKD. The DNA of the CDR3 is TGTGCCACCAGTGATAGGACACGTGCCCCCGAGGCCCAGTACTTC. Encoded protein: CATSDRTRAPEAQYF.

CDR3 protein: CASSLSRGWAYEQYF. Written as DNA, the CDR3 is TGTGCCAGCAGTTTATCGCGGGGGTGGGCCTACGAGCAGTACTTC. This chain joins TRBV27 and TRBJ2-7; 7 nucleotides align to TRBD2. The V and J ends lost 0 bases and 2 bases, in that order; junction bases with no gene match: 4. The CDR3 covers 15 residues. From germline, CDR1 is MNHEY and CDR2 SMNVEV (reference sequence).

This clonotype appeared a few times. The CDR3 reads CAWTWGNTEAFF. DNA of the CDR3: TGTGCCTGGACCTGGGGGAACACTGAAGCTTTCTTT. The rearrangement uses TRBV30 and TRBJ1-1; D uncertain. The CDR3 runs 12 residues. The ends were cut back, 4 bases at V and 1 base at J, with 7 bases in the middle. Germline values: CDR1 GTSNPN, CDR2 SVGIG (reference sequence).

This clonotype appeared a few times. A clone one base away is much larger, so this may be a read error. V gene TRBV2 combines with J gene TRBJ1-1; weak D call: TRBD1 (5 bases). Trimming removed 3 bases at V and 1 base at J, with 6 bases between. CDR1 is SNHLY and CDR2 is FYNNEI in the germline V gene. This CDR3 is built from 13 residues. CDR3 sequence (DNA): TGTGCCAGCAGTGAGACAGCGAACACTGAAGCTTTCTTT. Translating gives CASSETANTEAFF.

The rearrangement joins TRBV30 to TRBJ1-1; D call uncertain. The CDR3 sequence is 14 residues long. Trimming cost V 0 bases and J 0 bases, with 8 bases left between them. Germline CDR1 and CDR2: GTSNPN and SVGIG (reference sequence). The CDR3 DNA sequence: TGTGCCTGGAGTGTTATCGGACTGAACACTGAAGCTTTCTTT. Protein sequence: CAWSVIGLNTEAFF.

A few counts support this clonotype. V usage is TRBV15 and J usage is TRBJ2-1; D not certain. Germline values: CDR1 LNHNV, CDR2 YYDKDF (reference sequence). Trimming removed 5 bases from V and 5 bases from J, with 16 bases in between. The CDR3 contains 15 residues. The CDR3: CATSPERAVHNEQFF. In nucleotides, the CDR3 is TGTGCCACCAGCCCCGAACGGGCGGTCCACAATGAGCAGTTCTTC.